This entry lists 16 T cell receptor beta chains sequenced from one sample in a study of blood T cell repertoires in COVID-19. Data came from immunoSEQ multiplex PCR; TCRdb stores just in-frame clones and leaves some out. Here the sample spans approximately 250,000 clones, approximately 90% being singletons. Sequencing was carried out using PBMCs or T cells enriched from blood (not recorded which). The receptor source for this set is a woman between 40 and 50 years old with acute COVID-19.

This chain links TRBV13 with TRBJ2-1, with 12 bases lining up with TRBD2. Per the germline V gene, CDR1 is PRHDT and CDR2 is FYEKMQ (reference sequence). The CDR3 consists of 15 residues. V lost 8 bases, J lost 1 base, and 3 bases stayed unmatched. The CDR3 DNA sequence: TGTGCCAGCGGACTAGCGGGACCGTCCTACAATGAGCAGTTCTTC. Amino acid sequence: CASGLAGPSYNEQFF.

CDR3 DNA sequence: TGTGCCAGCACTCGTACAGGGGCAACTGAAGCTTTCTTT. Translating it yields CASTRTGATEAFF. The V and J genes are TRBV6-5 and TRBJ1-1; 7 bases fit TRBD1. The CDR3 loop spans 13 amino acids. J was trimmed by 5 bases and V by 7 bases; bases with no gene match: 7. The V gene's germline CDR1 is MNHEY and CDR2 SVGAGI.

The J gene is TRBJ1-5, the V gene TRBV11-3; D is uncertain. V lost 7 bases to trimming and J lost 6 bases, with 16 bases between them. Germline values: CDR1 SGHNT, CDR2 YENEEA. There are 14 residues in the CDR3. The CDR3 DNA is TGTGCCAGCACCACTAAGGTGGTCTCTCAGCCCCAGCATTTT. Its translation is CASTTKVVSQPQHF.

The V and J genes are TRBV6-4 and TRBJ2-1; 8 bases are a match to TRBD1. With 2 bases clipped from V and 5 bases from J, the junction kept 2 bases outside the gene matches. The CDR3 length is 14 residues. The germline gives CDR1 MRHNA, CDR2 SNTAGT. The CDR3 DNA follows: TGTGCCAGCAGTGACCCGGACAGGGACAATGAGCAGTTCTTC. Translation: CASSDPDRDNEQFF.

The CDR3 loop reads CASSLDRTGGAYGYTF. In DNA, the CDR3 is TGTGCCAGCAGCTTAGACCGGACAGGGGGCGCTTATGGCTACACCTTC. The V gene is TRBV7-6, the J gene TRBJ1-2; 11 positions match TRBD1. Losses at the gene ends were 1 base for V and 5 bases for J; bases not matched to a gene: 6. The length of the CDR3 is 16 residues. Germline values: CDR1 SGHVS, CDR2 FNYEAQ.

The V call is TRBV6-1, the J call TRBJ1-5; no reliable D call. The CDR3 consists of 13 residues. Trimming pared 1 base from V and 4 bases from J, leaving 5 bases between. The germline V gene has CDR1 MNHNS and CDR2 SASEGT. CDR3 sequence reads: CASSEVSNQPQHF. The CDR3 bases are TGTGCCAGCAGTGAAGTTTCAAATCAGCCCCAGCATTTT.

CDR3: CASRDQGKGVEKLFF. The CDR3, as DNA: TGTGCCAGCAGAGATCAAGGGAAGGGGGTTGAAAAACTGTTTTTT. V is TRBV28 and J is TRBJ1-4; TRBD1 is a possible D gene (6 bases). V was shortened by 6 bases and J by 7 bases, with 18 bases between the two germline ends. Germline V gives CDR1 MDHEN, CDR2 SYDVKM. The CDR3 has 15 amino acids.

This chain links TRBV7-3 with TRBJ1-3, with no clear D. The V gene lost 5 bases and the J gene lost 2 bases, with 7 bases spanning the gap. From germline, CDR1 is SGHTA and CDR2 FQGTGA. CDR3 length: 13 amino acids. CDR3 sequence reads: CASSPRAGNTIYF. The CDR3 region has the DNA TGTGCCAGCAGCCCCCGGGCTGGAAACACCATATATTTT.

The rearrangement joins TRBV5-8 to TRBJ1-4; 9 nucleotides agree with TRBD1. With V trimmed by 4 bases and J by 8 bases, 9 bases remained unmatched. Germline assignment: CDR1 SGHTS and CDR2 YDEGEE. The CDR3 is 15 amino acids. The CDR3 DNA sequence: TGTGCCAGCAGCATAAACAGGGGGCGAGAAGAAAAACTGTTTTTT. Translation gives CASSINRGREEKLFF.

The V and J genes are TRBV4-3 and TRBJ1-4; D may be TRBD1 (6 bases). This CDR3 spans 17 amino acids. V was trimmed by 3 bases and J by 1 base, leaving 15 bases between them. Germline CDR1 and CDR2: LGHNA and YSLEER. The CDR3 is CASSQYPPQGTNEKLFF. The CDR3 nucleotides read TGCGCCAGCAGCCAGTACCCCCCACAGGGAACTAATGAAAAACTGTTTTTT.

This chain joins TRBV19 and TRBJ2-3; 7 bases map to TRBD1. The CDR3 is 14 residues long. Trimming took 2 bases from V and 3 from J; bases not matched to a gene: 2. The germline gives CDR1 LNHDA, CDR2 SQIVND (reference sequence). The CDR3 DNA reads TGTGCCAGTAGTATACGACAGGGAACAGATACGCAGTATTTT. It specifies CASSIRQGTDTQYF.

The CDR3 loop reads CASGLRQGDVAGELFF. CDR3 sequence (DNA): TGTGCTAGTGGTCTAAGACAGGGGGACGTAGCCGGGGAGCTGTTTTTT. The rearrangement links TRBV12-5 to TRBJ2-2, with 9 positions matching TRBD1. Germline lookup yields CDR1 LGHNT and CDR2 FRNRAP. The CDR3 consists of 16 residues. The V gene end was trimmed by 5 bases and the J gene end by 6 bases; junction bases not matched to a gene: 10.

This chain uses TRBV28 with TRBJ1-3; D remains unclear. In germline, CDR1 is MDHEN, CDR2 SYDVKM. Trimming removed 5 bases from V and 4 bases from J, with 9 bases in between. The CDR3 is 13 residues long. CDR3 residues: CASSQVAGNTIYF. In nucleotides, the CDR3 is TGTGCCAGCAGTCAGGTTGCGGGAAACACCATATATTTT.

This chain links TRBV28 with TRBJ1-6; 7 bases are a match to TRBD1. This CDR3 region has 16 residues. CDR1 and CDR2 from the germline V gene are MDHEN and SYDVKM. The ends lost 2 bases at V and 10 bases at J; junction bases unmatched: 11. The CDR3, as DNA: TGTGCCAGCAGTTTAGTTGGGGCAGGGGGAGAGTCACCCCTCCACTTT. Its translation is CASSLVGAGGESPLHF.

The chain combines TRBV7-9 with TRBJ1-3; D is possibly TRBD1 (5 bases). The length of the CDR3 is 15 residues. Germline V CDR1 and CDR2: SEHNR, FQNEAQ (reference sequence). V lost 4 bases and J 0 bases, leaving 10 bases between the germline ends. DNA of the CDR3: TGTGCCAGCAGCTCCGACAGAGACTCTGGAAACACCATATATTTT. Its protein product is CASSSDRDSGNTIYF.

The rearrangement joins TRBV28 to TRBJ2-1, with D possibly matching TRBD2 (6 bases). CDR3 length: 15 residues. Trimming took off 8 bases at V and 1 base at J, with 15 bases between the two ends. In germline, CDR1 is MDHEN, CDR2 SYDVKM. Written as DNA, the CDR3 is TGTGCCAGCGCCCTGGGCGGGGTTTCCTACAATGAGCAGTTCTTC. Translated, it gives CASALGGVSYNEQFF.